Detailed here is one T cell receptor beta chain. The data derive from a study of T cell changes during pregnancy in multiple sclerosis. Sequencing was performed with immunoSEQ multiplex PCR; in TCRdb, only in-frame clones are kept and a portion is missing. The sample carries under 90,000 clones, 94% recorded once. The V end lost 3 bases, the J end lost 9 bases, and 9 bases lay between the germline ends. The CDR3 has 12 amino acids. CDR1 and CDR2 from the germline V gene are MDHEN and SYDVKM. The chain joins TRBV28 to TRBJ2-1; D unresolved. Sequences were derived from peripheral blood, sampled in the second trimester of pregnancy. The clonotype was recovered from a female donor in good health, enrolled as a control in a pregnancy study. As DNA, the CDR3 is TGTGCCAGCAGTTTTTTAAGGAGTGAGCAGTTCTTC. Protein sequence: CASSFLRSEQFF.